Described below is a single T cell receptor beta chain sequence and its context. Its antigen is not identified. The data belong to a study of shared clonotypes between healthy human individuals. Study-wide results and caveats: Only blood was sampled; tissue repertoires likely differ. The study found lower generation probabilities in non-shared clonotypes than in those shared by all four donors. Researchers found naive subsets generally carried larger estimated richness than memory subsets.

Sequenced by immunoSEQ multiplex PCR; TCRdb stores in-frame clones only, minus some. The sample has some 1,900,000 clones; about 95% are singletons. In the naive CD8 group, cells lacked CD45RO and were positively selected for CCR7, so terminally differentiated effector memory CD45RA+ cells were left out. This CDR3 comprises 14 residues. Germline CDR1 is SEHNR and CDR2 is FQNEAQ (reference sequence). The gene calls are TRBV7-9 and TRBJ2-5; D is tentatively TRBD1 or TRBD2 (6 bases each). The tail of the sequence fits TRBJ2-7 better, so the J call may be wrong. Sequencing was performed on naive CD8+ T cells sorted from blood. This clonotype was obtained from a man between 18 and 29 years old in good health. CDR3 loop: CASSSGGSGYEQYF. CDR3 nucleotides: TGTGCCAGCAGCTCCGGGGGCAGTGGGTACGAGCAGTACTTC.